This entry lists 15 T cell receptor beta chains sequenced from one sample in a study of T cells of healthy individuals. Each CDR3 protein gets one entry after TCRdb re-called the 5' RACE reads with MiXCR. This sample has more than 85,000 distinct CDR3 sequences, with 17% found just once. Source of these receptors: a human donor in good health.

This clonotype was detected ten times or more. The chain uses TRBV12-3 or TRBV12-4 and TRBJ1-1; D not certain. Trimming cost V 7 bases and J 3 bases, with 9 bases left between them. The CDR3 is 12 residues long. CDR3 loop: CASNLQHTEAFF. DNA of the CDR3: TGTGCCAGCAACCTACAGCACACTGAAGCTTTCTTT.

Worth noting for this clonotype: It may be a read error: a sequence one base away is much more abundant. The chain uses TRBV2 and TRBJ2-1; D is unresolved. Per germline, CDR1 SNHLY and CDR2 FYNNEI. CDR3 length equals 16 residues. The ends were cut back, 6 bases at V and 2 bases at J, with 17 bases in the middle. CDR3 nucleotides: TGTGCCAGCAGAGAGCCCACGGCTACTCCCTACAATGAGCAGTTCTTC. It yields the protein CASREPTATPYNEQFF. Full variable domain (remainder filled in from reference TRBV2 and TRBJ2-1): EPEVTQTPSHQVTQMGQEVILRCVPISNHLYFYWYRQILGQKVEFLVSFYNNEISEKSEIFDDQFSVERPDGSNFTLKIRSTKLEDSAMYFCASREPTATPYNEQFFGPGTRLTVL.

A few counts support this clonotype. The CDR3 is CSARRPGGEQYF. The CDR3 coding sequence is TGCAGTGCTCGTCGTCCGGGAGGCGAGCAGTACTTC. V is TRBV20-1 and J is TRBJ2-7; TRBD2 agrees at 7 bases. Trimming at V came to 5 bases and at J to 6 bases, leaving 7 bases not matched to a gene. This CDR3 spans 12 amino acids. CDR1 and CDR2 from the germline V gene are DFQATT and SNEGSKA (reference sequence).

By its share, this clonotype is large (0.1 to 1%). The chain is built from TRBV5-1 and TRBJ2-3, with a tentative D call TRBD1 (6 bases). Germline lookup yields CDR1 SGHRS and CDR2 YFSETQ. The ends were cut back, 2 bases at V and 4 bases at J, with 20 bases in the middle. CDR3 size: 17 residues. The DNA for the CDR3 is TGCGCCAGCAGCTTAGGAACCCGGGACAAGGGACCAGATACGCAGTATTTT. Translation gives CASSLGTRDKGPDTQYF.

The J gene is TRBJ2-1, the V gene TRBV29-1, with 9 nucleotides matching TRBD2. This CDR3 is built from 13 residues. With 3 bases clipped from V and 9 bases from J, the junction kept 6 bases outside the gene matches. Germline assignment: CDR1 SQVTM and CDR2 ANQGSEA. CDR3 in amino acids: CSVEGGRAVEQFF. The DNA of the CDR3 is TGCAGCGTTGAGGGCGGGAGGGCCGTTGAGCAGTTCTTC.

The genes are TRBV6-2 or TRBV6-3 and TRBJ1-3; D is ambiguous. In germline, CDR1 is MNHEY, CDR2 SVGEGT. The CDR3 runs 14 residues. Trimming took off 6 bases at V and 0 bases at J, with 9 bases between the two ends. The CDR3 loop is CASRPRSSGNTIYF. The CDR3 DNA reads as TGTGCCAGCAGACCTCGGAGCTCTGGAAACACCATATATTTT.

This clonotype was counted many times. The chain couples TRBV20-1 to TRBJ1-1, with D perhaps matching TRBD1 (6 bases). This CDR3 contains 13 residues. Trimming took off 6 bases at V and 5 bases at J, with 16 bases between the two ends. Germline-derived CDR1 and CDR2 are DFQATT and SNEGSKA (reference sequence). CDR3 sequence (DNA): TGCAGTGCATTACAGGGTGTGGGGACTGAAGCTTTCTTT. It translates to CSALQGVGTEAFF.

The gene calls are TRBV2 and TRBJ1-1, with 8 positions matching TRBD1. V shed 6 bases and J 5 bases; nucleotides not matched to a gene: 8. The CDR3 sequence is 14 residues long. The V gene's germline CDR1 is SNHLY and CDR2 FYNNEI. CDR3 in amino acids: CASRAWTGMTEAFF. The CDR3 DNA follows: TGTGCCAGCAGAGCCTGGACAGGGATGACTGAAGCTTTCTTT.

This clonotype was found many times. This rearrangement joins TRBV4-2 to TRBJ2-2, with 7 bases matching TRBD1. Trimming removed 3 bases from V and 3 bases from J; junction bases left unmatched: 4. The V gene's germline CDR1 is LGHNA and CDR2 YNFKEQ. The CDR3 spans 15 residues. CDR3 in amino acids: CASSHGDRDTGELFF. CDR3 nucleotide sequence: TGTGCCAGCAGCCACGGAGACAGGGACACCGGGGAGCTGTTTTTT.

This clonotype is labeled medium-sized. The CDR3: CAWSRIGQGSTEAFF. CDR3 nucleotide sequence: TGTGCCTGGAGTCGAATTGGACAGGGAAGCACTGAAGCTTTCTTT. The gene calls are TRBV30 and TRBJ1-1, with TRBD1 matching 8 bases. The CDR3 runs 15 residues. J was trimmed by 4 bases and V by 2 bases; bases with no gene match: 9. The germline V gene has CDR1 GTSNPN and CDR2 SVGIG (reference sequence). The entire variable domain, with the rest obtained from reference TRBV30 and TRBJ1-1, is as follows: SQTIHQWPATLVQPVGSPLSLECTVEGTSNPNLYWYRQAAGRGLQLLFYSVGIGQISSEVPQNLSASRPQDRQFILSSKKLLLSDSGFYLCAWSRIGQGSTEAFFGQGTRLTVV.

This clonotype was counted only a few times. The rearrangement uses TRBV28 and TRBJ2-7; the match to TRBD1 covers 9 bases. The CDR3 loop spans 16 amino acids. Germline V gene sequence: CDR1 MDHEN, CDR2 SYDVKM. The ends lost 4 bases at V and 3 bases at J; junction bases unmatched: 10. CDR3 amino acids: CASSSSGQGYLYEQYF. The CDR3 DNA is TGTGCCAGCAGTTCCAGCGGACAGGGGTATCTCTACGAGCAGTACTTC. The whole variable domain, remainder taken from reference TRBV28 and TRBJ2-7, is DVKVTQSSRYLVKRTGEKVFLECVQDMDHENMFWYRQDPGLGLRLIYFSYDVKMKEKGDIPEGYSVSREKKERFSLILESASTNQTSMYLCASSSSGQGYLYEQYFGPGTRLTVT.

This clonotype was counted at least ten times. The chain has TRBV18 and TRBJ1-3, with D perhaps TRBD1 (5 bases). With 3 bases removed from V and 0 bases from J, the gap between germline ends came to 12 bases. Looked up from germline, CDR1 is KGHSH and CDR2 is LQKENI. The CDR3 spans 16 residues. CDR3 region: CASSPQQALSGNTIYF. In DNA form, the CDR3 reads TGTGCCAGCTCACCCCAACAGGCTCTCTCTGGAAACACCATATATTTT.

This chain connects TRBV3-1 to TRBJ1-1, with D perhaps matching TRBD1 (5 bases). V was clipped by 1 base and J by 4 bases, with 7 bases between them. Per germline, CDR1 LGHDT and CDR2 YNNKEL (reference sequence). The CDR3 sequence is 13 residues long. CDR3 loop: CASSQVQGTEAFF. The CDR3 DNA reads as TGTGCCAGCAGCCAAGTCCAGGGCACTGAAGCTTTCTTT.

This clonotype was detected a few times. The chain recombines TRBV9 with TRBJ1-4; TRBD1 is a possible D gene (5 bases). V lost 5 bases to trimming and J lost 1 base, with 9 bases between them. The CDR3 length is 14 residues. Germline V gives CDR1 SGDLS, CDR2 YYNGEE. DNA for the CDR3: TGTGCCAGCAGGCCTGGGGGAACTAATGAAAAACTGTTTTTT. This encodes CASRPGGTNEKLFF.

This clonotype was seen a few times. The chain carries TRBV29-1 and TRBJ1-2; D might be TRBD1 (5 bases). Germline V gives CDR1 SQVTM, CDR2 ANQGSEA. V lost 3 bases and J lost 4, with 9 bases in between. The length of the CDR3 is 12 residues. CDR3 coding DNA: TGCAGCGTTGAGCCGGGGGGCTATGGCTACACCTTC. As protein: CSVEPGGYGYTF.